The 21 T cell receptor beta chains reported below all come from one sample, sequenced in a study of T-cell memory formation after mild COVID-19 (dated by TCRdb to the early 2020s). The library relied on 5' RACE. The sample was run on an Illumina NovaSeq 6000. TCRdb took the public reads, trimmed them with fastp at Q25, ran MiXCR for clone calling and kept in-frame beta chains. Duplicate CDR3 protein sequences are folded into a single record with the most common DNA and genes. The sample includes about 620,000 distinct CDR3 sequences, with more than 15% observed a single time. Of the sample, 12% falls within the top ten clones. Sample: PBMCs or a T cell subset sorted from them (not recorded which). The source is an adult woman who had mild COVID-19 (a few samples of this study predate the infection). The sample titles of this study are shuffled in the database, so cell type and time point are left out; the donor was told from shared clones.

The chain links TRBV12-3 or TRBV12-4 to TRBJ1-2, with 7 bases aligning to TRBD1. The CDR3 runs to 14 residues. Germline trimming cut 5 bases from V and 4 bases from J; bases unmatched to any gene: 7. DNA of the CDR3: TGTGCCAGCAGTCCAGGGGGGCCCCGCTATGGCTACACCTTC. Translation gives CASSPGGPRYGYTF.

The sample holds a few counts of this clonotype. The chain is built from TRBV20-1 and TRBJ1-5, with D possibly TRBD1 on 6 matching bases. Trimming cost V 1 base and J 2 bases, with 12 bases left between them. Germline-derived CDR1 and CDR2 are DFQATT and SNEGSKA (reference sequence). The CDR3 contains 15 residues. CDR3 nucleotide sequence: TGCAGTGCTAGAGTGGAGGGGGTAGGCAATCAGCCCCAGCATTTT. It translates to CSARVEGVGNQPQHF.

This clonotype was seen a few times. The V call is TRBV5-1, the J call TRBJ2-7; 8 nucleotides agree with TRBD1. The CDR3 consists of 15 residues. CDR1 and CDR2 from the germline V gene are SGHRS and YFSETQ. The trim removed 0 bases at V and 9 bases at J, leaving 11 bases unmatched. The CDR3 sequence: CASSLALGQGQLQYF. The CDR3 DNA reads as TGCGCCAGCAGCTTGGCGCTTGGACAGGGACAGTTGCAGTACTTC.

The chain carries TRBV5-1 and TRBJ2-3; D might be TRBD1 or TRBD2, each matching 5 bases. V dropped 3 bases and J dropped 2 bases, with 13 bases sitting between them. CDR1 is SGHRS, CDR2 YFSETQ, per germline. The CDR3 sequence is 15 residues long. CDR3 nucleotides: TGCGCCAGCAGCTGGGGGACCCCATACACAGATACGCAGTATTTT. Translating it yields CASSWGTPYTDTQYF. Looking up the rest from reference TRBV5-1 and TRBJ2-3 gives the full variable domain: KAGVTQTPRYLIKTRGQQVTLSCSPISGHRSVSWYQQTPGQGLQFLFEYFSETQRNKGNFPGRFSGRQFSNSRSEMNVSTLELGDSALYLCASSWGTPYTDTQYFGPGTRLTVL.

This clonotype was counted between two and nine times. The chain is built from TRBV12-3 or TRBV12-4 and TRBJ1-1; D gene unclear. V lost 5 bases to trimming and J lost 1 base, with 11 bases between them. There are 14 residues in the CDR3. The CDR3 sequence: CASSGGLQNTEAFF. The CDR3 DNA reads TGTGCCAGCAGTGGTGGCCTCCAGAACACTGAAGCTTTCTTT.

This clonotype was counted between two and nine times. V is TRBV5-1 and J is TRBJ2-5; D gene unclear. This CDR3 is 12 amino acids long. From germline, CDR1 is SGHRS and CDR2 YFSETQ. Trimming took 4 bases from V and 0 from J, leaving 4 bases between them. The CDR3 region has the DNA TGCGCCAGCAGCGCCAACCAAGAGACCCAGTACTTC. This sequence encodes CASSANQETQYF.

This clonotype showed up just a few times. The rearrangement joins TRBV20-1 to TRBJ2-1, with TRBD2 identical over 12 bases. Per germline, CDR1 DFQATT and CDR2 SNEGSKA (reference sequence). With V trimmed by 2 bases and J by 6 bases, 20 bases remained unmatched. CDR3 length: 20 amino acids. CDR3 residues: CSARRPSRLAGGPGINEQFF. CDR3 bases: TGCAGTGCTAGACGGCCGTCGCGGCTAGCGGGGGGGCCAGGGATCAATGAGCAGTTCTTC.

This clonotype turned up a few times. This chain's CDR3 is CASSDSAGGISSYNEQFF. Written as DNA, the CDR3 is TGTGCCAGCAGTGATTCAGCGGGGGGGATCAGCTCCTACAATGAGCAGTTCTTC. The V gene is TRBV6-4, the J gene TRBJ2-1; 10 bases fit TRBD2. CDR1 is MRHNA, CDR2 SNTAGT, per germline. V lost 3 bases, J lost 0 bases, and 8 bases stayed unmatched. CDR3 size: 18 residues.

This clonotype was seen a few times. This chain links TRBV20-1 with TRBJ1-5; D is undetermined. The CDR3 length is 13 residues. Trimming cost V 4 bases and J 0 bases, with 7 bases left between them. Germline assignment: CDR1 DFQATT and CDR2 SNEGSKA (reference sequence). The CDR3 loop is CSAKEDSNQPQHF. The CDR3 bases are TGCAGTGCTAAGGAAGATAGCAATCAGCCCCAGCATTTT.

This chain links TRBV20-1 with TRBJ1-1; no firm D call. Looked up from germline, CDR1 is DFQATT and CDR2 is SNEGSKA (reference sequence). The CDR3 covers 11 residues. Trimming cost V 5 bases and J 0 bases, with 4 bases left between them. DNA of the CDR3: TGCAGTGCTTTGATGAACACTGAAGCTTTCTTT. It yields the protein CSALMNTEAFF.

The CDR3 loop is CASSLVGRGLGEAFF. CDR3 coding DNA: TGTGCCAGCAGCTTGGTTGGCAGGGGGTTGGGTGAAGCTTTCTTT. The V gene is TRBV5-8, the J gene TRBJ1-1, with TRBD1 identical over 7 bases. J was trimmed by 7 bases and V by 0 bases; bases with no gene match: 9. This CDR3 region has 15 residues. Germline CDR1 SGHTS, CDR2 YDEGEE.

This chain connects TRBV2 to TRBJ1-5, with 12 bases that match TRBD1. Per the germline V gene, CDR1 is SNHLY and CDR2 is FYNNEI. V lost 11 bases, J lost 1 base, and 3 bases stayed unmatched. CDR3 size: 14 residues. CDR3 DNA sequence: TGTGCCGGGGGACAGGGGGCAAGCAATCAGCCCCAGCATTTT. Protein product: CAGGQGASNQPQHF.

This clonotype was picked up a small number of times. The V call is TRBV18, the J call TRBJ2-7, with 7 bases fitting TRBD2. In germline, CDR1 is KGHSH, CDR2 LQKENI. V lost 6 bases and J lost 2; bases outside the gene matches: 13. There are 16 residues in the CDR3. The CDR3 spells CASSRDWGGNAYEQYF. In DNA form, the CDR3 reads TGTGCCAGCTCCCGTGACTGGGGAGGGAACGCCTACGAGCAGTACTTC.

The chain combines TRBV20-1 with TRBJ1-1; D not certain. Trimming removed 4 bases at V and 1 base at J, with 4 bases between. CDR1 and CDR2 from the germline V gene are DFQATT and SNEGSKA (reference sequence). The CDR3 covers 11 residues. CDR3 DNA sequence: TGCAGTGCTACCCAGAACACTGAAGCTTTCTTT. Translation gives CSATQNTEAFF.

This clonotype was seen a few times. J is TRBJ1-6 and V is TRBV12-3 or TRBV12-4, with D possibly matching TRBD1 (6 bases). This CDR3 is 16 amino acids long. Deletions cut 3 bases from V and 9 bases from J, with 18 bases between. The CDR3 here is CASSLVGSQGSSPLHF. CDR3 nucleotides: TGTGCCAGCAGTTTGGTAGGGTCGCAGGGGAGTTCACCCCTCCACTTT.

Many counts were recorded for this clonotype. The chain carries TRBV9 and TRBJ2-2; D uncertain. Trimming shortened V by 3 bases and J by 1 base, and 1 base separated the two germline ends. The germline V gene encodes CDR1 SGDLS and CDR2 YYNGEE. The CDR3 totals 12 residues. CDR3 nucleotide sequence: TGTGCCAGCAGCGGGAACACCGGGGAGCTGTTTTTT. Translating gives CASSGNTGELFF. The whole variable domain, filled in from reference TRBV9 and TRBJ2-2, reads DSGVTQTPKHLITATGQRVTLRCSPRSGDLSVYWYQQSLDQGLQFLIQYYNGEERAKGNILERFSAQQFPDLHSELNLSSLELGDSALYFCASSGNTGELFFGEGSRLTVL.

V and J are TRBV29-1 and TRBJ2-7; maybe TRBD1 (5 bases). The V gene's germline CDR1 is SQVTM and CDR2 ANQGSEA. Trimming shortened V by 6 bases and J by 1 base, and 10 bases separated the two germline ends. This CDR3 spans 12 amino acids. CDR3 nucleotide sequence: TGCAGCGTGGAGACAGTTTCCTACGAGCAGTACTTC. It encodes CSVETVSYEQYF.

This clonotype was seen a handful of times. The chain couples TRBV5-1 to TRBJ2-7, with 7 bases identical to TRBD1. The CDR3 is 17 residues long. Germline CDR1 reads SGHRS; CDR2 reads YFSETQ. Trimming cost V 0 bases and J 2 bases; bases outside gene matches: 11. CDR3 amino acids: CASSLGGSGTVAYEQYF. In DNA form, the CDR3 reads TGCGCCAGCAGCTTGGGAGGATCGGGGACAGTCGCCTACGAGCAGTACTTC.

J is TRBJ1-5 and V is TRBV24-1; no reliable D call. The germline CDR1 and CDR2 sequences are KGHDR and SFDVKD. V gave up 2 bases and J gave up 4 bases, with 8 bases separating them. The CDR3 sequence is 14 residues long. In DNA, the CDR3 is TGTGCCACCAGTGATTATCGGGTTAATCAGCCCCAGCATTTT. Translating it yields CATSDYRVNQPQHF.

This clonotype was counted between two and nine times. V is TRBV7-3 and J is TRBJ2-2; 9 nucleotides line up with TRBD1. The CDR3 has 16 residues. Germline V lookup: CDR1 SGHTA, CDR2 FQGTGA. The V and J ends lost 2 bases and 6 bases, in that order; junction bases with no gene match: 7. The CDR3 loop reads CASSLGDRVLSGELFF. The CDR3 region has the DNA TGTGCCAGCAGCTTAGGGGACAGGGTTTTGTCCGGGGAGCTGTTTTTT.

There are a few counts of this clonotype. CDR3 amino acids: CASSWTSGGRYNEQFF. The CDR3 nucleotides read TGCGCCAGCAGCTGGACTAGCGGGGGCCGCTACAATGAGCAGTTCTTC. This chain joins TRBV5-1 and TRBJ2-1; 13 bases agree with TRBD2. This CDR3 has 16 amino acids. The trim removed 3 bases at V and 3 bases at J, leaving 3 bases unmatched. The germline V gene has CDR1 SGHRS and CDR2 YFSETQ.